This T cell receptor (beta chain) emerged from a study of T cell changes during pregnancy in multiple sclerosis. The repertoire was sequenced with immunoSEQ multiplex PCR; TCRdb's copy has only in-frame clones and lacks some. The repertoire has some 80,000 clones, around 94% of them found once; the top ten carry approximately 0.15%. The sequence was obtained from a female donor with multiple sclerosis, enrolled in a pregnancy study. The sequencing here drew on CD4+ T cells from peripheral blood mononuclear cells, taken after pregnancy.

This CDR3 is CAIARLAGGNTQEQFF. The DNA of the CDR3 is TGTGCCATCGCAAGGCTAGCGGGAGGGAACACCCAAGAGCAGTTCTTC. The J gene is TRBJ2-1, the V gene TRBV10-3, with TRBD2 identical over 12 bases. The CDR3 length is 16 residues. J lost 10 bases, V lost 8 bases, and 15 bases had no gene match. CDR1 and CDR2 (germline): ENHRY, SYGVKD.